The clone carrying this T cell receptor beta chain was counted only a few times. V lost 0 bases and J lost 4, with 10 bases in between. This CDR3 spans 15 amino acids. The germline V gene has CDR1 LGHNA and CDR2 YSLEER. These data originate in a study of cytomegalovirus exposure and HLA in healthy donors. Researchers ran the PCR with 60 Vbeta and 13 Jbeta primers. Produced via immunoSEQ multiplex PCR; TCRdb's table is partial and in-frame only. The profile shows fewer than 110,000 clones, approximately 79% of them singletons. The chain is built from TRBV4-3 and TRBJ2-1; D is possibly TRBD1 (6 bases). The source of this sequence is a middle-aged woman in good health and CMV-seropositive. Sequenced material: PBMCs. The CDR3 coding sequence is TGCGCCAGCAGCCAAGATGCGCAGGGGTACAATGAGCAGTTCTTC. As protein: CASSQDAQGYNEQFF.